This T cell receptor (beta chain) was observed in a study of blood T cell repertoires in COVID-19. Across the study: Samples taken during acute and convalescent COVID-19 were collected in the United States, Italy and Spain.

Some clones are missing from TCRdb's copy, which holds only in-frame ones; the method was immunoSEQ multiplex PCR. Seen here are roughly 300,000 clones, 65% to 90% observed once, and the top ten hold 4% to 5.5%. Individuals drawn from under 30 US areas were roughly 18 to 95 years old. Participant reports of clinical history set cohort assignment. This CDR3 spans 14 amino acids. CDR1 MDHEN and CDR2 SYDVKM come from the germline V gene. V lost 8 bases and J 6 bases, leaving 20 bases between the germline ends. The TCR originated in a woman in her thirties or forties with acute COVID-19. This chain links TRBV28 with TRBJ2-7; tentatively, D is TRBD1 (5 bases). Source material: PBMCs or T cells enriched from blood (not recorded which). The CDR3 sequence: CASSNRNRIREQYF. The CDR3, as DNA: TGTGCCAGCTCCAATCGGAACAGGATACGCGAGCAGTACTTC.